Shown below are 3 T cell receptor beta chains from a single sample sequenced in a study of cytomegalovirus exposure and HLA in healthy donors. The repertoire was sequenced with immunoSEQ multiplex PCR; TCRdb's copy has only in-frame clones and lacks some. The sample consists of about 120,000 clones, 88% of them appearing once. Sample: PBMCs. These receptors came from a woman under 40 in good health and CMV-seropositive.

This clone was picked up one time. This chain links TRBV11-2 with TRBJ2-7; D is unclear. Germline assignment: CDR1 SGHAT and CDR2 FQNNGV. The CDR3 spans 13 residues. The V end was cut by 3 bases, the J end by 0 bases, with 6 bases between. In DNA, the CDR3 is TGTGCCAGCAGCTTTACTACCTCCTACGAGCAGTACTTC. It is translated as CASSFTTSYEQYF.

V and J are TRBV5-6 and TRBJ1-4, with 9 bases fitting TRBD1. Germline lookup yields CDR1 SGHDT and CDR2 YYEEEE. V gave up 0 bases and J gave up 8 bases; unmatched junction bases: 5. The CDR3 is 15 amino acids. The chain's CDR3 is CASSLGDREYEKLFF. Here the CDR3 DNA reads TGTGCCAGCAGCTTGGGGGACAGGGAATACGAAAAACTGTTTTTT.

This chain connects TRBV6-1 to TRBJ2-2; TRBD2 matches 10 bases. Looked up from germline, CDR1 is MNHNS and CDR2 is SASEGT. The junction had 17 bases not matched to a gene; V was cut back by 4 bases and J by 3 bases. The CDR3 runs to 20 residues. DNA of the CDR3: TGTGCCAGCAGTGGGCGACTAGGCAGCGGGGGGGCCTTAGACACCGGGGAGCTGTTTTTT. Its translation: CASSGRLGSGGALDTGELFF.